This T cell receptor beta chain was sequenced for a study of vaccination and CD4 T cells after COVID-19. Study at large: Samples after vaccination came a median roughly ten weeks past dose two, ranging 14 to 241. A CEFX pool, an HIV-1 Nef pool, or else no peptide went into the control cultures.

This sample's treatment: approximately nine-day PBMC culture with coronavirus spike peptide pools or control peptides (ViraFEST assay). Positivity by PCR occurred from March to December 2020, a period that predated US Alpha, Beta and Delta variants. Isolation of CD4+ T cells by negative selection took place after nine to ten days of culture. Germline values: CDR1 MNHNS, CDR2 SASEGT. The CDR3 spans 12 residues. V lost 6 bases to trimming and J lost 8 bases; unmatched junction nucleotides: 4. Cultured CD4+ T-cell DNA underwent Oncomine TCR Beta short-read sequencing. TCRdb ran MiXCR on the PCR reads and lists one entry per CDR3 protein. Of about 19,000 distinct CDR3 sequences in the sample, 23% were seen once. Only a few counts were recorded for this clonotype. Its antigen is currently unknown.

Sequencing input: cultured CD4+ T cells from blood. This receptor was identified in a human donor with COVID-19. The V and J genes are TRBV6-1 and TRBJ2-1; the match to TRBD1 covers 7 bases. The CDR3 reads CASSRQGYEQFF. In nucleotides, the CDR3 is TGTGCCAGCAGCCGACAGGGATATGAGCAGTTCTTC.